The 21 T cell receptor beta chains given below trace back to one sample, sequenced in a study of cytomegalovirus exposure and HLA in healthy donors. The primer mix had 60 Vbeta and 13 Jbeta primers. Only in-frame clones appear in the TCRdb table, and some are missing; sequencing was by immunoSEQ multiplex PCR. This table holds over 150,000 clones, almost 85% found once. The sequenced material came from PBMCs. These TCRs come from a boy between 2 and 10 years old in good health and CMV-seronegative.

The table lists this clone with a few counts. The V gene is TRBV19, the J gene TRBJ1-3, with unresolved D. CDR1 LNHDA and CDR2 SQIVND come from the germline V gene (reference sequence). Trimming removed 4 bases at V and 1 base at J, with 14 bases between. CDR3 length: 16 residues. As DNA, the CDR3 is TGTGCCAGTAGTACGCAAGGCCTCGGGTCTGGAAACACCATATATTTT. It codes for CASSTQGLGSGNTIYF.

Concerning this clone: A read error is likely, as this CDR3 ends without the conserved phenylalanine or tryptophan. The chain recombines TRBV7-9 with TRBJ1-1; unclear D gene. V gave up 3 bases and J gave up 4 bases, with 12 bases separating them. Germline-derived CDR1 and CDR2 are SEHNR and FQNEAQ (reference sequence). The CDR3 is made up of 14 amino acids. In DNA, the CDR3 is TGTGCCAGCAGCTTTGGTAGTTCGGTCACTGAAGCTTTCCTT. This sequence encodes CASSFGSSVTEAFL.

The CDR3 sequence is CASSPGLALYNEQFF. The CDR3 DNA reads as TGTGCCAGCAGCCCGGGACTAGCCCTCTACAATGAGCAGTTCTTC. The chain employs TRBV5-4 and TRBJ2-1; 9 positions match TRBD2. CDR1 SGHNT and CDR2 YYREEE come from the germline V gene (reference sequence). There are 15 residues in the CDR3. With V trimmed by 4 bases and J by 3 bases, 5 bases remained unmatched.

The chain uses TRBV27 and TRBJ2-2; 8 positions match TRBD2. Germline loops: CDR1 MNHEY, CDR2 SMNVEV (reference sequence). J lost 4 bases, V lost 6 bases, and 25 bases had no gene match. The CDR3 consists of 21 residues. This CDR3 is CASSELALKPGLVSGTGELFF. The CDR3 region has the DNA TGTGCCAGCAGCGAGTTGGCCCTAAAACCGGGACTAGTATCGGGCACCGGGGAGCTGTTTTTT.

The chain employs TRBV4-2 and TRBJ1-2; 8 bases are a match to TRBD1. J lost 4 bases, V lost 3 bases, and 7 bases had no gene match. CDR1 LGHNA and CDR2 YNFKEQ come from the germline V gene. This CDR3 contains 15 residues. The CDR3 DNA reads TGTGCCAGCAGCCAGAGCAGGGGGCGAAGCTATGGCTACACCTTC. Amino acid sequence: CASSQSRGRSYGYTF.

V and J are TRBV2 and TRBJ2-6; the match to TRBD2 covers 8 bases. CDR1 is SNHLY and CDR2 is FYNNEI in the germline V gene. The CDR3 covers 17 residues. Trimming removed 6 bases from V and 0 bases from J; junction bases left unmatched: 7. Here the CDR3 DNA reads TGTGCCAGCAGGCCGGAGCGGGAGCTCTCTGGGGCCAACGTCCTGACTTTC. It encodes CASRPERELSGANVLTF.

V and J are TRBV5-1 and TRBJ2-7; D unresolved. The V gene's germline CDR1 is SGHRS and CDR2 YFSETQ. V was clipped by 4 bases and J by 5 bases, with 10 bases between them. CDR3 length: 12 amino acids. DNA of the CDR3: TGCGCCAGCAGCCCTACCTCGGACGAGCAGTACTTC. This sequence encodes CASSPTSDEQYF.

This clone was seen just once. The rearrangement uses TRBV5-1 and TRBJ1-5; 9 nucleotides align to TRBD1. Trimming at V came to 4 bases and at J to 1 base, leaving 3 bases not matched to a gene. CDR3 length equals 15 residues. Germline loops: CDR1 SGHRS, CDR2 YFSETQ. CDR3 loop: CASSRTGASNQPQHF. The CDR3 coding sequence is TGCGCCAGCAGCCGGACAGGGGCGAGCAATCAGCCCCAGCATTTT.

The chain joins TRBV6-1 to TRBJ2-4; 10 bases agree with TRBD1. This CDR3 spans 15 amino acids. The V gene end was trimmed by 4 bases and the J gene end by 9 bases; junction bases not matched to a gene: 9. Germline CDR1 reads MNHNS; CDR2 reads SASEGT. This CDR3 is CASSAEGQGGRIQYF. The DNA for the CDR3 is TGTGCCAGCAGTGCTGAAGGACAGGGGGGTCGCATTCAGTACTTC.

This clone was detected once. The chain is built from TRBV27 and TRBJ1-2; D is unclear. The V end was cut by 4 bases, the J end by 2 bases, with 5 bases between. The germline gives CDR1 MNHEY, CDR2 SMNVEV (reference sequence). CDR3 length: 12 residues. The CDR3 DNA is TGTGCCAGCAGTTCCGTGAACTATGGCTACACCTTC. Encoded protein: CASSSVNYGYTF.

V gene TRBV5-4 combines with J gene TRBJ2-6; 7 nucleotides align to TRBD1. Per germline, CDR1 SGHNT and CDR2 YYREEE (reference sequence). The V segment lost 4 bases and the J segment 0 bases; nucleotides outside the gene matches: 7. CDR3 length: 17 amino acids. Here the CDR3 reads CASSLDRISSGANVLTF. As DNA, the CDR3 is TGTGCCAGCAGCCTGGACAGGATCAGCTCTGGGGCCAACGTCCTGACTTTC.

The CDR3 DNA follows: TGTGCCAGTAGTAGGCAGGGTAATGGTGGGGCCAACGTCCTGACTTTC. Amino acids: CASSRQGNGGANVLTF. The chain is built from TRBV19 and TRBJ2-6; tentatively, D is TRBD1 (5 bases). Trimming left V 4 bases short and J 3 bases short, with 13 bases between. The V gene's germline CDR1 is LNHDA and CDR2 SQIVND (reference sequence). This CDR3 has 16 amino acids.

A single count supports this clone. J is TRBJ1-2 and V is TRBV6-5; unclear D gene. Germline V gene sequence: CDR1 MNHEY, CDR2 SVGAGI. V was cut by 2 bases and J by 4 bases, with 11 bases left in between. The CDR3 is made up of 14 amino acids. This CDR3 reads CASSYTTGGYGYTF. In nucleotides, the CDR3 is TGTGCCAGCAGTTACACGACGGGAGGCTATGGCTACACCTTC.

V usage is TRBV10-3 and J usage is TRBJ2-3, with TRBD2 matching 11 bases. The V and J ends lost 6 bases and 2 bases, in that order; junction bases with no gene match: 19. This CDR3 has 20 amino acids. The germline CDR1 and CDR2 sequences are ENHRY and SYGVKD. CDR3 residues: CAISHVKIGTSGTYTDTQYF. DNA for the CDR3: TGTGCCATCAGCCACGTGAAAATCGGGACTAGCGGAACATACACAGATACGCAGTATTTT.

The chain recombines TRBV5-1 with TRBJ1-2, with TRBD1 as a possible D gene (6 bases). The ends were cut back, 4 bases at V and 2 bases at J, with 9 bases in the middle. This CDR3 spans 13 amino acids. Germline-derived CDR1 and CDR2 are SGHRS and YFSETQ. As DNA, the CDR3 is TGCGCCAGCAGCACACAGGGCAACTATGGCTACACCTTC. As protein: CASSTQGNYGYTF. The full variable domain, its missing parts supplied by reference TRBV5-1 and TRBJ1-2, is KAGVTQTPRYLIKTRGQQVTLSCSPISGHRSVSWYQQTPGQGLQFLFEYFSETQRNKGNFPGRFSGRQFSNSRSEMNVSTLELGDSALYLCASSTQGNYGYTFGSGTRLTVV.

In this sample, this clone turned up once. V and J are TRBV5-1 and TRBJ2-7; 9 bases align to TRBD1. V shed 4 bases, J shed 5 bases, and the junction held 13 bases outside the gene matches. Germline CDR1 and CDR2: SGHRS and YFSETQ. This CDR3 region has 16 residues. This chain's CDR3 is CASSDGPGTGSHEQYF. The DNA for the CDR3 is TGCGCCAGCAGCGACGGTCCCGGGACAGGGTCCCACGAGCAGTACTTC.

The CDR3 reads CASSSGSGRAFETQYF. The CDR3 nucleotides are TGTGCCAGTAGTAGCGGGAGCGGGAGGGCCTTTGAGACCCAGTACTTC. The rearrangement uses TRBV19 and TRBJ2-5, with 10 bases fitting TRBD2. There are 16 residues in the CDR3. With 4 bases clipped from V and 5 bases from J, the junction kept 10 bases outside the gene matches. The germline V gene encodes CDR1 LNHDA and CDR2 SQIVND (reference sequence).

The chain couples TRBV18 to TRBJ1-1; D is undetermined. V gave up 3 bases and J gave up 4 bases, with 9 bases separating them. The length of the CDR3 is 13 residues. Germline-derived CDR1 and CDR2 are KGHSH and LQKENI. CDR3 nucleotides: TGTGCCAGCTCACCGGGAGGATCCACTGAAGCTTTCTTT. It codes for CASSPGGSTEAFF.

CDR3 nucleotides: TGCGCCAGCAGCCAAGGGACGGGACAGGGGTACGAGCAGTACTTC. It codes for CASSQGTGQGYEQYF. This rearrangement joins TRBV4-1 to TRBJ2-5; 10 bases fit TRBD1. The last part of the DNA fits TRBJ2-7 better; the J call may be wrong. Germline V lookup: CDR1 MGHRA, CDR2 YSYEKL. CDR3 length: 15 amino acids.

Details on this clone: Distinct nucleotide sequences in the sample also encode this CDR3. This sequence joins TRBV5-1 and TRBJ2-7, with D possibly matching TRBD2 (5 bases). V was pared by 0 bases and J by 4 bases, with 8 bases between. There are 13 residues in the CDR3. The germline V gene has CDR1 SGHRS and CDR2 YFSETQ. This CDR3 reads CASSLASSYEQYF. The CDR3 nucleotides read TGCGCCAGCAGCTTGGCTAGCTCTTACGAGCAGTACTTC.

J is TRBJ2-3 and V is TRBV25-1; D gene ambiguous. Per the germline V gene, CDR1 is MGHDK and CDR2 is SYGVNS. The CDR3 is made up of 13 amino acids. V was trimmed by 6 bases and J by 1 base, leaving 8 bases between them. CDR3 nucleotides: TGTGCCAGCAGGGGCCGACGCACAGATACGCAGTATTTT. This sequence encodes CASRGRRTDTQYF. Full variable domain (rest looked up from reference TRBV25-1 and TRBJ2-3): EADIYQTPRYLVIGTGKKITLECSQTMGHDKMYWYQQDPGMELHLIHYSYGVNSTEKGDLSSESTVSRIRTEHFPLTLESARPSHTSQYLCASRGRRTDTQYFGPGTRLTVL.